The present T cell receptor beta chain was sequenced within a study of blood T cell repertoires in COVID-19. Study details: There were acute and convalescent COVID-19 samples, and they came from the United States, Italy and Spain. PBMCs, B-cell-depleted T cells, or T cells were the source of the cDNA or gDNA that made up the material.

Trimming removed 3 bases at V and 0 bases at J, with 9 bases between. CDR1 and CDR2 (germline): ENHRY, SYGVKD. The length of the CDR3 is 14 residues. Original methodology: Reference gene primer amplification in the assay estimated nucleated cell counts. Profiling relied on immunoSEQ multiplex PCR, and the TCRdb table lists in-frame clones only, not all of them. That table is the source of V, J and clone size, and D and trimming were worked out from the DNA. The sample includes about 150,000 clones, approximately 88% of them seen just once. Points on this clone: The same CDR3 is also encoded by other DNA sequences in this sample.

The clonotype was recovered from a man in his fifties or sixties with active or convalescent COVID-19. This chain links TRBV10-3 with TRBJ2-7, with D perhaps matching TRBD2 (5 bases). Sequencing was done on a sample of peripheral blood. CDR3 sequence reads: CAISEGGSSYEQYF. DNA for the CDR3: TGTGCCATCAGTGAAGGTGGGAGCTCCTACGAGCAGTACTTC.